One T cell receptor (beta chain) is described in this entry. These data come from a study of blood T cell repertoires in COVID-19. The CDR3 covers 14 residues. Germline CDR1 and CDR2: GTSNPN and SVGIG (reference sequence). With V trimmed by 5 bases and J by 4 bases, 6 bases remained unmatched. The method was immunoSEQ multiplex PCR; TCRdb's version includes in-frame clones alone and lacks a portion of them. The table shows about 52,000 clones, with 80% to 90% occurring only once. This TCR derives from a man in his sixties or seventies with acute or convalescent COVID-19. This rearrangement joins TRBV30 to TRBJ2-2; 8 nucleotides agree with TRBD1. Sequenced: peripheral blood. CDR3 DNA sequence: TGTGCCTGGGCGCGACAGGGGACCACCGGGGAGCTGTTTTTT. It is translated as CAWARQGTTGELFF.